The source of this T cell receptor beta chain is a study of T cell changes during pregnancy in multiple sclerosis. With 4 bases clipped from V and 3 bases from J, the junction kept 6 bases outside the gene matches. The V gene's germline CDR1 is MDHEN and CDR2 SYDVKM. This CDR3 spans 15 amino acids. TCRdb's table, derived via immunoSEQ multiplex PCR, lists solely in-frame clones and lacks some. The table records 40,000 to 50,000 clones, roughly 90% of them present only once. The chain joins TRBV28 to TRBJ2-1; 7 nucleotides align to TRBD2. The clonotype comes from a female donor with multiple sclerosis, enrolled in a pregnancy study. The sequences come from CD8+ T cells from peripheral blood mononuclear cells, collected in the third trimester of pregnancy. DNA for the CDR3: TGTGCCAGCAGTTCTGGGCGGGAGCTCTACAATGAGCAGTTCTTC. Its translation is CASSSGRELYNEQFF.